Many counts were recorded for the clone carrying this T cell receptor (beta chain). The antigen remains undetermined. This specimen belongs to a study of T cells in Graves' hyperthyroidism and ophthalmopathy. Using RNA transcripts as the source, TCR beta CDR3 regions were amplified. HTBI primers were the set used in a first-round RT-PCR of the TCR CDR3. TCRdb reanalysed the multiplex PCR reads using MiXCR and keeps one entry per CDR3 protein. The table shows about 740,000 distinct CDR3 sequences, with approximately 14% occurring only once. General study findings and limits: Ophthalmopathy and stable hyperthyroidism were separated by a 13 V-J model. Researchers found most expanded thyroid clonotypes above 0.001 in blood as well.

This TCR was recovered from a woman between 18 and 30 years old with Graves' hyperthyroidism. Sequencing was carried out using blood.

Here the CDR3 reads CAWSSLISYEQYF. The CDR3 DNA reads TGTGCCTGGAGTTCACTGATTTCCTACGAGCAGTACTTC. The chain is built from TRBV30 and TRBJ2-7; D uncertain. Germline assignment: CDR1 GTSNPN and CDR2 SVGIG (reference sequence). V gave up 2 bases and J gave up 1 base, with 9 bases separating them. The CDR3 is made up of 13 amino acids.